These 17 T cell receptor beta chains were sequenced from one sample in a study of cytomegalovirus exposure and HLA in healthy donors. With 60 Vbeta and 13 Jbeta primers, the PCR was carried out. The method was immunoSEQ multiplex PCR; TCRdb's version includes in-frame clones alone and lacks a portion of them. Of 95,000 to 150,000 clones listed, approximately 80% are singletons. Specimen: PBMCs. The receptors stem from a man aged 35 to 55 in good health and CMV-seronegative.

This clone was detected a few times. This chain links TRBV5-1 with TRBJ1-1; D is possibly TRBD1 (5 bases). The germline gives CDR1 SGHRS, CDR2 YFSETQ. CDR3 length equals 14 residues. With 2 bases removed from V and 2 bases from J, the gap between germline ends came to 10 bases. The CDR3 loop is CASSFDSTNTEAFF. Written as DNA, the CDR3 is TGCGCCAGCAGCTTCGACAGCACCAACACTGAAGCTTTCTTT.

V gene TRBV5-1 combines with J gene TRBJ2-5, with 11 nucleotides matching TRBD1. V was pared by 3 bases and J by 4 bases, with 5 bases of the junction left unmatched. The CDR3 runs 15 residues. Germline V gene sequence: CDR1 SGHRS, CDR2 YFSETQ. CDR3 protein: CASSSGQGALETQYF. The CDR3 DNA is TGCGCCAGCAGCTCCGGACAGGGGGCCCTAGAGACCCAGTACTTC.

The chain is built from TRBV5-6 and TRBJ1-2; D is possibly TRBD1 (5 bases). The CDR3 length is 15 residues. Trimming pared 1 base from V and 2 bases from J, leaving 12 bases between. The germline V gene has CDR1 SGHDT and CDR2 YYEEEE. The chain's CDR3 is CASSLNARENYGYTF. The CDR3 DNA is TGTGCCAGCAGCTTGAATGCCAGGGAAAACTATGGCTACACCTTC.

There are a few counts of this clone. The rearrangement links TRBV5-1 to TRBJ1-1; 7 bases fit TRBD1. The CDR3 runs 15 residues. J lost 0 bases, V lost 5 bases, and 7 bases had no gene match. Germline V lookup: CDR1 SGHRS, CDR2 YFSETQ. CDR3 sequence (DNA): TGCGCCAGCAGGAACTCCAGGGGGTTGAACACTGAAGCTTTCTTT. Translating it yields CASRNSRGLNTEAFF.

This chain uses TRBV5-1 with TRBJ1-5; no clear D gene. The germline CDR1 and CDR2 sequences are SGHRS and YFSETQ. The CDR3 extends over 14 amino acids. Trimming cost V 0 bases and J 4 bases, with 8 bases left between them. The CDR3 loop reads CASSLVGGNQPQHF. The CDR3 coding sequence is TGCGCCAGCAGCTTGGTAGGAGGGAATCAGCCCCAGCATTTT.

The chain employs TRBV29-1 and TRBJ1-2; the D is unclear. The germline V gene encodes CDR1 SQVTM and CDR2 ANQGSEA. The CDR3 runs 13 residues. The ends were cut back, 4 bases at V and 8 bases at J, with 17 bases in the middle. The chain's CDR3 is CSVVYRLRGGYTF. The DNA of the CDR3 is TGCAGCGTTGTGTATAGACTTCGAGGCGGCTACACCTTC.

The genes are TRBV11-2 and TRBJ2-7; TRBD1 aligns across 9 bases. The length of the CDR3 is 14 residues. V was clipped by 6 bases and J by 2 bases; unmatched bases: 5. Germline CDR1 SGHAT, CDR2 FQNNGV. CDR3 region: CASSRTGVPYEQYF. CDR3 nucleotide sequence: TGTGCCAGCAGTCGGACAGGGGTCCCCTACGAGCAGTACTTC.

The chain couples TRBV7-9 to TRBJ2-3, with no clear D. Germline CDR1 SEHNR, CDR2 FQNEAQ (reference sequence). V dropped 7 bases and J dropped 2 bases, with 16 bases sitting between them. CDR3 length: 15 amino acids. In DNA, the CDR3 is TGTGCCAGCATTCGGTTGGCAGGCTCCACAGATACGCAGTATTTT. It translates to CASIRLAGSTDTQYF.

The table lists this clone with a few counts. This sequence joins TRBV9 and TRBJ1-2, with D possibly matching TRBD1 (6 bases). There are 18 residues in the CDR3. The germline V gene has CDR1 SGDLS and CDR2 YYNGEE. Trimming cost V 0 bases and J 4 bases, with 22 bases left between them. CDR3 nucleotides: TGTGCCAGCAGCGTAGGAGTCGACAGGTCCTCTTTTTCCTATGGCTACACCTTC. Translating it yields CASSVGVDRSSFSYGYTF.

V and J are TRBV28 and TRBJ1-4; D gene unclear. The CDR3 is 15 amino acids. From germline, CDR1 is MDHEN and CDR2 SYDVKM. Trimming left V 1 base short and J 8 bases short, with 14 bases between. This CDR3 reads CASSLLDGLQEKLFF. DNA for the CDR3: TGTGCCAGCAGTTTATTAGACGGACTACAGGAAAAACTGTTTTTT.

The count of this clone is one. This chain joins TRBV9 and TRBJ2-5; D may be TRBD1 (6 bases). CDR3 length equals 14 residues. Trimming cost V 5 bases and J 2 bases, with 13 bases left between them. Germline CDR1 and CDR2: SGDLS and YYNGEE. In DNA, the CDR3 is TGTGCCAGCAGTCTAGGGGGACGGCAAGAGACCCAGTACTTC. It yields the protein CASSLGGRQETQYF.

This chain uses TRBV21-1 with TRBJ1-2; TRBD1 reflects the table's D call only, with no check against the DNA. TRBV21-1 is deemed a pseudogene. The CDR3 is 19 residues long. CDR3 nucleotides: TGTGCCAGCAGCCTCCTAAGACAGGGACAGGGGCCGCGAAGCTATGGCTACACCTTC. Its translation is CASSLLRQGQGPRSYGYTF.

The chain links TRBV12-5 to TRBJ1-2; 7 nucleotides agree with TRBD1. The CDR3 runs 15 residues. J gave up 6 bases and V 4 bases, and 11 bases lay outside the gene matches. In germline, CDR1 is LGHNT, CDR2 FRNRAP. CDR3: CASGSSFPGQNGYTF. In DNA, the CDR3 is TGTGCTAGTGGTTCCTCCTTCCCGGGACAGAATGGCTACACCTTC.

This clone was counted once. The J gene is TRBJ2-5, the V gene TRBV6-5; D unresolved. V shed 0 bases and J shed 7 bases, with 9 bases lying between them. Germline V CDR1 and CDR2: MNHEY, SVGAGI. The CDR3 loop spans 13 amino acids. This chain's CDR3 is CASSYSTTGTQYF. The CDR3 DNA reads TGTGCCAGCAGTTACTCGACAACCGGGACCCAGTACTTC.

This clone was observed once. The chain combines TRBV5-1 with TRBJ1-2; possible D gene TRBD1, 5 bases. The CDR3 consists of 15 residues. Per germline, CDR1 SGHRS and CDR2 YFSETQ. V dropped 4 bases and J dropped 8 bases, with 21 bases sitting between them. The CDR3 here is CASSHSAGSTKGYTF. CDR3 nucleotide sequence: TGCGCCAGCAGCCATTCGGCAGGGTCTACGAAAGGCTACACCTTC.

The CDR3: CAWSVSGGVYEQYF. The CDR3 nucleotides are TGTGCCTGGAGTGTAAGTGGGGGGGTCTACGAGCAGTACTTC. The rearrangement uses TRBV30 and TRBJ2-7; 7 nucleotides align to TRBD2. CDR3 size: 14 residues. CDR1 and CDR2 (germline): GTSNPN, SVGIG (reference sequence). Trimming removed 0 bases from V and 3 bases from J; junction bases left unmatched: 5.

The J gene is TRBJ2-4, the V gene TRBV11-2, with 7 bases fitting TRBD1. CDR1 is SGHAT, CDR2 FQNNGV, per germline. The V gene end was trimmed by 3 bases and the J gene end by 1 base; junction bases not matched to a gene: 3. This CDR3 comprises 15 residues. The CDR3 is CASSLEQGAKNIQYF. The CDR3 bases are TGTGCCAGCAGCTTGGAACAGGGGGCCAAAAACATTCAGTACTTC.